This T cell receptor beta chain came from a study of spatial heterogeneity in lung cancer. V shed 2 bases, J shed 8 bases, and the junction held 13 bases outside the gene matches. CDR1 is SGDLS and CDR2 is YYNGEE in the germline V gene. CDR3 size: 16 residues. General observations from the study: Coverage of tumor T cells, by estimate, reached roughly 7% for alpha chains and about 13% for beta chains. Counts of expanded alpha and beta TCRs within tumors tracked the tumor nonsynonymous mutation count.

As to time point: sample taken at primary tumor resection. The cohort: approximately 66 early-stage, untreated non-small cell lung cancer patients. Tumor, nontumor lung or frozen PBMC supplied whole RNA, sequenced without sorting. TCRdb recomputed calls from the 5' RACE reads with MiXCR, one row per CDR3 protein. This sample has roughly 2,000 distinct CDR3 sequences; roughly 15% occur once, and the top ten carry around 33%. This clonotype has at least ten counts. No antigen is known for it. Sequenced material: lung tumor tissue, taken at surgery. The clonotype originates from a male donor with early-stage non-small cell lung cancer. J is TRBJ2-1 and V is TRBV9; 7 bases match TRBD2. The CDR3 protein is CASSVGGLVSGDEQFF. Written as DNA, the CDR3 is TGTGCCAGCAGCGTGGGTGGACTAGTTTCCGGCGATGAGCAGTTCTTC.